This T cell receptor beta chain comes out of a study of shared clonotypes between healthy human individuals. Regarding the study as a whole: Among non-shared clonotypes, generation probabilities were lower than among those shared by all four donors. Clonotype sharing among donors, it was expected, would be affected by sequencing depth.

The germline V gene encodes CDR1 MRHNA and CDR2 SNTAGT. The germline V and J ends were trimmed by 5 bases and 6 bases, with 18 bases remaining between them. The CDR3 has 15 amino acids. All donors qualified as healthy HIV-negative adults and had experienced no recent acute infections or vaccinations. As for this clone: What it binds is not known.

Sequenced by immunoSEQ multiplex PCR; TCRdb stores in-frame clones only, minus some. This table holds under 1,100,000 clones, 65% to 75% found once. This rearrangement joins TRBV6-4 to TRBJ2-3; no clear D. The sequence was obtained from a man aged 18 to 29 in good health. Sequencing was performed on memory CD4+ T cells sorted from blood. Subset noted: CD45RA-negative fraction. In nucleotides, the CDR3 is TGTGCCAGCAGTTTACGACATTCTGGGCCCGATACGCAGTATTTT. Translation: CASSLRHSGPDTQYF.